The 18 T cell receptor beta chains in this list originate from one sample, sequenced in a study of T cells in Graves' hyperthyroidism and ophthalmopathy. TCR beta CDR3 regions were amplified from RNA transcripts. The primer set for the first-round RT-PCR of the TCR CDR3 was HTBI. TCRdb itself ran the multiplex PCR reads through MiXCR, one entry per CDR3 protein. The sample records approximately 28,000 distinct CDR3 sequences, under 55% being singletons. Sequenced material: blood. These receptors were collected from a woman in her 30s with Graves' hyperthyroidism.

This clonotype has at least ten counts. The rearrangement links TRBV30 to TRBJ2-1; D is possibly TRBD2 (6 bases). Trimming removed 2 bases at V and 8 bases at J, with 10 bases between. The CDR3 has 12 amino acids. Germline loops: CDR1 GTSNPN, CDR2 SVGIG (reference sequence). The CDR3 protein is CAWSPWGDEQFF. In DNA form, the CDR3 reads TGTGCCTGGAGTCCCTGGGGGGATGAGCAGTTCTTC.

Many counts were recorded for this clonotype. The DNA of the CDR3 is TGTGCCAGCAGCACATATCGGGGCAATGAGCAGTTCTTC. Translating gives CASSTYRGNEQFF. This rearrangement joins TRBV11-2 to TRBJ2-1, with D maybe TRBD2 (5 bases). Per the germline V gene, CDR1 is SGHAT and CDR2 is FQNNGV. This CDR3 is built from 13 residues. V was shortened by 5 bases and J by 6 bases, with 11 bases between the two germline ends.

This clonotype was detected ten times or more. V is TRBV5-1 and J is TRBJ1-3; D perhaps matches TRBD1 (6 bases). Germline CDR1 reads SGHRS; CDR2 reads YFSETQ. The CDR3 is made up of 16 amino acids. V was clipped by 2 bases and J by 0 bases, with 12 bases between them. CDR3 in amino acids: CASSFLTGSSGNTIYF. CDR3 DNA: TGCGCCAGCAGCTTCTTGACAGGTAGCTCTGGAAACACCATATATTTT.

This clonotype showed up many times. The chain recombines TRBV27 with TRBJ1-4; D perhaps matches TRBD1 (6 bases). V shed 4 bases and J shed 5 bases, with 8 bases lying between them. This CDR3 has 13 amino acids. Germline V gene data show CDR1 as MNHEY and CDR2 as SMNVEV (reference sequence). The CDR3 protein is CASSSRGNEKLFF. DNA for the CDR3: TGTGCCAGCAGTTCCAGGGGAAATGAAAAACTGTTTTTT.

This clonotype is termed medium-sized (0.01 to 0.1%). The chain links TRBV20-1 to TRBJ2-7, with 8 bases that match TRBD1. Germline V gene lookup returns CDR1 DFQATT and CDR2 SNEGSKA (reference sequence). This CDR3 is built from 14 residues. Germline trimming cut 3 bases from V and 4 bases from J; bases unmatched to any gene: 8. The CDR3 is CSARKAGGSYEQYF. CDR3 nucleotides: TGCAGTGCTAGGAAGGCAGGGGGCAGTTACGAGCAGTACTTC.

A word on this clonotype: The conserved closing phenylalanine or tryptophan is absent in this CDR3, likely reflecting a read error. It is unclear where the CDR3 begins or ends on the DNA, so no DNA is shown, and the CDR3 is as TCRdb lists it. The chain carries TRBV20-1 and TRBJ1-2; no DNA check was done on the table's D call, TRBD1. CDR1 is DFQATT, CDR2 SNEGSKA, per germline (reference sequence). The CDR3 numbers 12 amino acids, ends counted. The CDR3 is CSAQGQGYGYAL.

By frequency in the sample, this clonotype is medium-sized. The V and J genes are TRBV20-1 and TRBJ2-1; TRBD2 matches at 10 bases. V shed 5 bases and J 6 bases; nucleotides not matched to a gene: 7. This CDR3 region has 14 residues. The germline gives CDR1 DFQATT, CDR2 SNEGSKA (reference sequence). The CDR3 sequence: CSAPQRTSGNEQFF. CDR3 sequence (DNA): TGCAGTGCTCCCCAGAGGACTAGCGGCAATGAGCAGTTCTTC.

CDR3 in amino acids: CASSHGGEEEEGYTF. The CDR3 DNA sequence: TGTGCCAGCAGTCATGGAGGAGAAGAGGAGGAGGGCTACACCTTC. The rearrangement joins TRBV7-8 to TRBJ1-2, with D unclear. The CDR3 is made up of 15 amino acids. Germline V gene lookup returns CDR1 SGHVS and CDR2 FQNEAQ. V gave up 6 bases and J gave up 8 bases, with 22 bases separating them.

The chain employs TRBV7-8 and TRBJ2-7, with 12 bases that match TRBD2. Germline values: CDR1 SGHVS, CDR2 FQNEAQ. The CDR3 length is 18 residues. After removal of 2 bases from V and 1 base from J, the junction contained 9 bases not matched to a gene. Here the CDR3 DNA reads TGTGCCAGCAGCTTATTTGCCCAGACTAGCGGGGGATCCTACGAGCAGTACTTC. This translates into CASSLFAQTSGGSYEQYF.

In its sample, this clonotype was seen a few times. This chain joins TRBV2 and TRBJ1-4, with D tentatively TRBD1 (6 bases). The CDR3 contains 11 residues. The V gene's germline CDR1 is SNHLY and CDR2 FYNNEI. V lost 7 bases and J 11 bases, leaving 11 bases between the germline ends. The CDR3 loop is CASKPGEKLFF. The CDR3 DNA sequence: TGTGCCAGCAAGCCAGGGGAGAAACTGTTTTTT.

The chain combines TRBV19 with TRBJ2-2; a possible D gene is TRBD1 (5 bases). Germline V lookup: CDR1 LNHDA, CDR2 SQIVND (reference sequence). Between the trimmed V and J ends, which lost 6 bases and 0 bases, there was a span of 8 bases. This CDR3 has 14 residues. CDR3 in DNA: TGTGCCAGTAGCAGACAGACGAACACCGGGGAGCTGTTTTTT. It specifies CASSRQTNTGELFF. Full variable domain (outside the CDR3, taken from reference TRBV19 and TRBJ2-2): DGGITQSPKYLFRKEGQNVTLSCEQNLNHDAMYWYRQDPGQGLRLIYYSQIVNDFQKGDIAEGYSVSREKKESFPLTVTSAQKNPTAFYLCASSRQTNTGELFFGEGSRLTVL.

This clonotype showed up just once. At one of its ends the junction is not consistent with the germline gene, which may arise from a read error. The CDR3 loop is CASRGDYNPPLHF. The CDR3 nucleotides are TGTGCCAGCAGGGGCGATTATAATCCACCCCTCCACTTT. The V and J genes are TRBV2 and TRBJ1-6; no definite D call. There are 13 residues in the CDR3. In germline, CDR1 is SNHLY, CDR2 FYNNEI.

This clonotype was seen a handful of times. The gene calls are TRBV2 and TRBJ2-1; 8 bases fit TRBD2. Germline-derived CDR1 and CDR2 are SNHLY and FYNNEI. The CDR3 loop spans 16 amino acids. Unmatched junction bases numbered 13, after V lost 4 bases and J lost 8 bases. The CDR3 DNA is TGTGCCAGCAGTGGAGGCGGGGGGACCGCGAAGGATGAGCAGTTCTTC. It specifies CASSGGGGTAKDEQFF.

This clonotype showed up many times. This rearrangement joins TRBV12-3 or TRBV12-4 to TRBJ1-5; no clear D. V was trimmed by 1 base and J by 7 bases, leaving 11 bases between them. The CDR3 has 14 amino acids. Here the CDR3 DNA reads TGTGCCAGCAGTTTAGACCGGACCGCCCAGCCCCAGCATTTT. It encodes CASSLDRTAQPQHF.

This clonotype was recorded only once. The chain is built from TRBV20-1 and TRBJ1-4; no clear D gene. V lost 6 bases and J 2 bases, leaving 13 bases between the germline ends. Per germline, CDR1 DFQATT and CDR2 SNEGSKA (reference sequence). The CDR3 extends over 14 amino acids. The CDR3 nucleotides read TGCAGTGCCCCCGGACTAGCGACTAATGAAAAACTGTTTTTT. Translated: CSAPGLATNEKLFF.

Here the CDR3 reads CSASRGEQPQHF. The CDR3 DNA sequence: TGCAGTGCTAGCCGGGGGGAACAGCCCCAGCATTTT. This rearrangement joins TRBV20-1 to TRBJ1-5, with a tentative D call TRBD1 (5 bases). CDR1 and CDR2 (germline): DFQATT, SNEGSKA (reference sequence). This CDR3 spans 12 amino acids. Trimming took 3 bases from V and 7 from J, leaving 10 bases between them.

This clonotype was seen once. It is likely a read error, because the conserved phenylalanine at the end of the CDR3 is missing. Because the CDR3's place on the DNA is in doubt, the DNA is left out and the CDR3 is given as listed by TCRdb. The chain employs TRBV6-5 and TRBJ1-2. Termini included, the CDR3 measures 12 amino acids. CDR1 and CDR2 (germline): MNHEY, SVGAGI. CDR3 sequence: CASSQGPGSHTV.

This chain connects TRBV2 to TRBJ2-2; possible D gene TRBD2, 5 bases. Germline V lookup: CDR1 SNHLY, CDR2 FYNNEI. V gave up 7 bases and J gave up 1 base, with 25 bases separating them. This CDR3 is built from 19 residues. CDR3 bases: TGTGCCAGCAAGGAGTGGCTTTCTGGGAGATGGGTGAACACCGGGGAGCTGTTTTTT. This codes for CASKEWLSGRWVNTGELFF. The full variable domain, rest sourced from reference TRBV2 and TRBJ2-2, is EPEVTQTPSHQVTQMGQEVILRCVPISNHLYFYWYRQILGQKVEFLVSFYNNEISEKSEIFDDQFSVERPDGSNFTLKIRSTKLEDSAMYFCASKEWLSGRWVNTGELFFGEGSRLTVL.